This is a list of T cell receptor beta chains from one sample in a study of T-cell reconstitution after alpha-beta-depleted transplantation in children. TCRdb fed the PCR reads into MiXCR, producing one record per CDR3 protein. The table records a few hundred thousand distinct CDR3 sequences, 25% to 30% of them present only once. Material: PBMCs, obtained before TCRalphabeta/CD19-depleted stem cell transplant. The receptors derive from a boy in the first two years of life with Wiskott-Aldrich syndrome, due to receive a stem cell transplant. The conserved cysteine and the conserved F or W are not part of the CDR3 here.

J gene: TRBJ1-3
V gene: TRBV7-2
CDR3 protein: ASSSFGNTIY

J gene: TRBJ2-7
V gene: TRBV4-2
CDR3 protein: ASSHRSGQGTGAYEQY

J gene: TRBJ2-1
V gene: TRBV5-1
CDR3 protein: ASSLLAGGTDNEQF

J gene: TRBJ2-1
V gene: TRBV15
CDR3 protein: ATSSRGIEQF

J gene: TRBJ2-1
V gene: TRBV20-1
CDR3 protein: SATGLAGTYNEQF

J gene: TRBJ1-5
V gene: TRBV27
CDR3 protein: ASSLGGEGNQPQH

J gene: TRBJ2-5
V gene: TRBV12-3/TRBV12-4
CDR3 protein: ASSSQSETQY

J gene: TRBJ2-1
V gene: TRBV5-1
CDR3 protein: ASSWTSGIPFNEQF

J gene: TRBJ2-7
V gene: TRBV11-2
CDR3 protein: ASSLDLQTSSYEQY

J gene: TRBJ2-2
V gene: TRBV25-1
CDR3 protein: ASSRSGKAGELF

J gene: TRBJ2-1
V gene: TRBV20-1
CDR3 protein: SGTSGRGDEQF

J gene: TRBJ1-5
V gene: TRBV7-2
CDR3 protein: ASSFRDRATQPQH

J gene: TRBJ1-5
V gene: TRBV27
CDR3 protein: ASSLSGTPNQPQH

J gene: TRBJ2-1
V gene: TRBV20-1
CDR3 protein: SARGSSGKNMPSYNEQF

J gene: TRBJ1-2
V gene: TRBV7-2
CDR3 protein: ASSLARDYGYT

J gene: TRBJ2-6
V gene: TRBV28
CDR3 protein: ASTLSGVANVLT

J gene: TRBJ2-1
V gene: TRBV11-3
CDR3 protein: ASSSSGTGYNEQF

J gene: TRBJ1-2
V gene: TRBV20-1
CDR3 protein: SATWDNLRGYT

J gene: TRBJ2-4
V gene: TRBV5-1
CDR3 protein: ASSLLGELAKNIQY

J gene: TRBJ2-1
V gene: TRBV13
CDR3 protein: ASSHPGLAGFNEQF

J gene: TRBJ2-7
V gene: TRBV5-1
CDR3 protein: ASSLDVGAQY

J gene: TRBJ2-1
V gene: TRBV7-9
CDR3 protein: ASSRAGVDSEQF

J gene: TRBJ2-1
V gene: TRBV5-1
CDR3 protein: ASSLGYEQF

J gene: TRBJ1-4
V gene: TRBV12-3/TRBV12-4
CDR3 protein: ASSFSRSNEKLF

J gene: TRBJ2-2
V gene: TRBV20-1
CDR3 protein: SASRLAGLPSGELF

J gene: TRBJ2-7
V gene: TRBV5-1
CDR3 protein: ASSEGAGAYEQY

J gene: TRBJ1-2
V gene: TRBV12-3/TRBV12-4
CDR3 protein: ARDPDIYGYT

J gene: TRBJ2-5
V gene: TRBV5-1
CDR3 protein: ASSLGTEETQY

J gene: TRBJ1-1
V gene: TRBV5-1
CDR3 protein: ASMGNTEAF

J gene: TRBJ2-5
V gene: TRBV12-3/TRBV12-4
CDR3 protein: ASRGTFLRTQY

J gene: TRBJ2-1
V gene: TRBV5-1
CDR3 protein: ASRGLAGYNEQF

J gene: TRBJ2-2
V gene: TRBV5-1
CDR3 protein: ASSPLRGPGGELF

J gene: TRBJ2-5
V gene: TRBV20-1
CDR3 protein: SASRQGAKVETQY

J gene: TRBJ2-7
V gene: TRBV9
CDR3 protein: ASSVGFGGSSYEQY

J gene: TRBJ1-5
V gene: TRBV27
CDR3 protein: ASSFSARYNQPQH

J gene: TRBJ1-3
V gene: TRBV5-1
CDR3 protein: ASSLSGRGGNTIY

J gene: TRBJ2-7
V gene: TRBV15
CDR3 protein: ATSRGLTGTDSYEQY

J gene: TRBJ2-7
V gene: TRBV4-2
CDR3 protein: ASSQVGTGTYLSYEQY

J gene: TRBJ2-2
V gene: TRBV7-7
CDR3 protein: ASSLGVVNTGELF

J gene: TRBJ2-1
V gene: TRBV5-1
CDR3 protein: ASSFDSGYNEQF

J gene: TRBJ2-1
V gene: TRBV21-1
CDR3 protein: ASSKIGGEEVNEQF

J gene: TRBJ2-1
V gene: TRBV5-1
CDR3 protein: ASRLVRGRTYNEQF

J gene: TRBJ2-1
V gene: TRBV7-8
CDR3 protein: ASSGGHEQF

J gene: TRBJ1-2
V gene: TRBV11-2
CDR3 protein: ASSTHSMGWGYT

J gene: TRBJ1-1
V gene: TRBV12-3/TRBV12-4
CDR3 protein: ASKVGPGNTEAF

J gene: TRBJ2-3
V gene: TRBV7-2
CDR3 protein: ASLKRGLPDTQY

J gene: TRBJ2-1
V gene: TRBV28
CDR3 protein: ASSSAGQSSYNEQF

J gene: TRBJ2-4
V gene: TRBV15
CDR3 protein: ATSSRGDKNIQY